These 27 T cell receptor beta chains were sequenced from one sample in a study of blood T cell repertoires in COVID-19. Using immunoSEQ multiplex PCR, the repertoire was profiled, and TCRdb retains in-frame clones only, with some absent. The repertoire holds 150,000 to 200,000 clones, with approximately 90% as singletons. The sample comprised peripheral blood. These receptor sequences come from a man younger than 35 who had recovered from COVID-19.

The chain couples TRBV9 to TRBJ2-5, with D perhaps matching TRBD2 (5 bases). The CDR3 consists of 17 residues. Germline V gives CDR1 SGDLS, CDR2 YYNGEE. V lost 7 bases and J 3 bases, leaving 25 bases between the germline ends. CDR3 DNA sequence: TGTGCCAGCGCGCCAGCCGTCCTCCGGGGTTCGAAAGAGACCCAGTACTTC. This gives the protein CASAPAVLRGSKETQYF.

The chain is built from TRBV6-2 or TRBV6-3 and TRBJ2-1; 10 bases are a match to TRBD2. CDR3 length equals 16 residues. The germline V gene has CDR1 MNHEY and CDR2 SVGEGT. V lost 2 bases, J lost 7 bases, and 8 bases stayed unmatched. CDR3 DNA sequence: TGTGCCAGCAGTTACCCAAGCGGGAGGGCCCGAAATGAGCAGTTCTTC. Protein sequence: CASSYPSGRARNEQFF.

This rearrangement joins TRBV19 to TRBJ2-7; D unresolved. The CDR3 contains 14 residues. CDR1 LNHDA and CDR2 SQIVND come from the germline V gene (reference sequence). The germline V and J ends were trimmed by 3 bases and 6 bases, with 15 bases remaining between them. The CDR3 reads CASSIYLVSGEQYF. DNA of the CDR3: TGTGCCAGTAGTATCTACCTCGTGTCAGGCGAGCAGTACTTC.

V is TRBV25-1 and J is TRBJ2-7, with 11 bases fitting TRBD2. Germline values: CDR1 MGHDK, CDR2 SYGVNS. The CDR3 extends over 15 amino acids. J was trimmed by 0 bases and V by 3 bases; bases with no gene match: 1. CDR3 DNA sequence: TGTGCCAGCAGTGAGACTAGCGGGAACTCCTACGAGCAGTACTTC. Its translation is CASSETSGNSYEQYF.

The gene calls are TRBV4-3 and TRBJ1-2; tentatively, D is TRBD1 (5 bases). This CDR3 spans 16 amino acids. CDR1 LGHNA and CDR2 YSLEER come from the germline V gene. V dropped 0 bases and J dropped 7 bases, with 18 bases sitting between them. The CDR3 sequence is CASSQEWRQTLGGYTF. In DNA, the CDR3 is TGCGCCAGCAGCCAAGAATGGAGACAGACCCTGGGTGGCTACACCTTC.

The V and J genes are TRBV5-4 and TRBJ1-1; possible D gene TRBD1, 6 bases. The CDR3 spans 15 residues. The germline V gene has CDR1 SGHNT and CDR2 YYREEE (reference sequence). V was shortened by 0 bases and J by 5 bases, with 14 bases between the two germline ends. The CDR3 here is CASSLGLTGRTEAFF. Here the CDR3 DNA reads TGTGCCAGCAGCTTGGGATTGACAGGTCGGACTGAAGCTTTCTTT.

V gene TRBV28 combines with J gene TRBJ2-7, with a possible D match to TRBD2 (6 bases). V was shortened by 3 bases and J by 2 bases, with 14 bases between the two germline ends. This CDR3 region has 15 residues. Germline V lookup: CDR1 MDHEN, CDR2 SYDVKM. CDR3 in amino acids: CASSLGGKAPYEQYF. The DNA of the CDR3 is TGTGCCAGCAGTTTGGGCGGGAAGGCTCCCTACGAGCAGTACTTC.

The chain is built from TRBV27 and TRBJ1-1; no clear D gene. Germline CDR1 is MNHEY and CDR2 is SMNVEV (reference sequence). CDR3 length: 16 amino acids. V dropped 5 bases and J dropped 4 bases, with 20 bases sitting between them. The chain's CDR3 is CASSNTLGVVFTEAFF. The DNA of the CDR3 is TGTGCCAGCAGTAATACTCTAGGCGTAGTCTTCACTGAAGCTTTCTTT.

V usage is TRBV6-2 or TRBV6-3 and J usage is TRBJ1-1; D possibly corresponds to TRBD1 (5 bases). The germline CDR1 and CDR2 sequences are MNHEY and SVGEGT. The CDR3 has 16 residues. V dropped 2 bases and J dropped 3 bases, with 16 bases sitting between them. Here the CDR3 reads CASSYTTDRRDTEAFF. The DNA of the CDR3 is TGTGCCAGCAGTTACACGACCGATCGCAGGGACACTGAAGCTTTCTTT.

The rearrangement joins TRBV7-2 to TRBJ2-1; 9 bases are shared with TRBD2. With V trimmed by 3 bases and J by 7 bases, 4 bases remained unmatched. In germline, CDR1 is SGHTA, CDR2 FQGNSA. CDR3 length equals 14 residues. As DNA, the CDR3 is TGTGCCAGCAGCTTGGGCGGGGGGGCTAATGAGCAGTTCTTC. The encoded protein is CASSLGGGANEQFF.

The CDR3 DNA sequence: TGTGCCAGCAGCTTAGTAGATTCCGGCGGAGCTTTCTTT. It is translated as CASSLVDSGGAFF. The chain carries TRBV7-2 and TRBJ1-1; the D is unclear. The CDR3 is made up of 13 amino acids. Per germline, CDR1 SGHTA and CDR2 FQGNSA. Trimming pared 1 base from V and 10 bases from J, leaving 13 bases between.

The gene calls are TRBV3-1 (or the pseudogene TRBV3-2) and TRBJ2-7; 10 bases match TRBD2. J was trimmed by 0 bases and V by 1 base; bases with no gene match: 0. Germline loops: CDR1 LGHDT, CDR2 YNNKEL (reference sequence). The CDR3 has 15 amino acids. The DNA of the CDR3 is TGTGCCAGCAGCCAAGGGACTAGCGGCTCCTACGAGCAGTACTTC. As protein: CASSQGTSGSYEQYF.

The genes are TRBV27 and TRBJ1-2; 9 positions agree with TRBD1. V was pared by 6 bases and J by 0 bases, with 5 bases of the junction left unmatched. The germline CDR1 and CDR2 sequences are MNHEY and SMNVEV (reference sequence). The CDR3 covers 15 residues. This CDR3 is CASRPRDRANYGYTF. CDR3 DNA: TGTGCCAGCAGGCCTCGGGACAGGGCTAACTATGGCTACACCTTC.

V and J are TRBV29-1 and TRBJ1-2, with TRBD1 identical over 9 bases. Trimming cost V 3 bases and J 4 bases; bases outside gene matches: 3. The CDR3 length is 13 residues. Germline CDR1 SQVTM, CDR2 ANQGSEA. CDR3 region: CSVEGQGPYGYTF. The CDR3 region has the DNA TGCAGCGTTGAGGGACAGGGACCCTATGGCTACACCTTC. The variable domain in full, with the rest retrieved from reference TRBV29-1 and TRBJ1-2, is SAVISQKPSRDICQRGTSLTIQCQVDSQVTMMFWYRQQPGQSLTLIATANQGSEATYESGFVIDKFPISRPNLTFSTLTVSNMSPEDSSIYLCSVEGQGPYGYTFGSGTRLTVV.

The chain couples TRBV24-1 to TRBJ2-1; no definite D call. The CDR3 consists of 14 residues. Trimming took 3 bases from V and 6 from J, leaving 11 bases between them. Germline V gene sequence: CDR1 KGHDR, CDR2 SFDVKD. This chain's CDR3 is CATSDLHELNEQFF. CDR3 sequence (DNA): TGTGCCACCAGTGATCTTCACGAACTCAATGAGCAGTTCTTC.

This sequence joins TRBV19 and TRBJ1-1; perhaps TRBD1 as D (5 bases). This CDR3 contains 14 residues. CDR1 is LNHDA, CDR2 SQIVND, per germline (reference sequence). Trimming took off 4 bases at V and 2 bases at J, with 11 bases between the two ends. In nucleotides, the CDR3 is TGTGCCAGTAGTACAGGGCGGGATAACACTGAAGCTTTCTTT. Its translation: CASSTGRDNTEAFF.

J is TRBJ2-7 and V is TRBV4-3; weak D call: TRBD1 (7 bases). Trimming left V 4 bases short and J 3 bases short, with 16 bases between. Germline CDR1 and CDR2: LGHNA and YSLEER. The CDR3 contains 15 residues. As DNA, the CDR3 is TGCGCCAGCAGCCCCCAGGGGGGTCTAATCTACGAGCAGTACTTC. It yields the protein CASSPQGGLIYEQYF.

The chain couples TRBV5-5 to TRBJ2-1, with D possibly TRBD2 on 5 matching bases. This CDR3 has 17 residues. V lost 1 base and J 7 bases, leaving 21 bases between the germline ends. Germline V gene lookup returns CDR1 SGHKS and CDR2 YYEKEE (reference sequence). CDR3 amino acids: CASSLYVARALGNEQFF. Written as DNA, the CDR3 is TGTGCCAGCAGCTTGTATGTTGCGAGGGCCCTCGGAAATGAGCAGTTCTTC. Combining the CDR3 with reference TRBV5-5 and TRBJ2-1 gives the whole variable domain DAGVTQSPTHLIKTRGQQVTLRCSPISGHKSVSWYQQVLGQGPQFIFQYYEKEERGRGNFPDRFSARQFPNYSSELNVNALLLGDSALYLCASSLYVARALGNEQFFGPGTRLTVL.

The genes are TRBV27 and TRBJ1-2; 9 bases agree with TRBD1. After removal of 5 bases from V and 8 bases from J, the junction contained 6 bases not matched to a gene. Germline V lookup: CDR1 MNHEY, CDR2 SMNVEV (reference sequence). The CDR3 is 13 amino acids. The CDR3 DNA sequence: TGTGCCAGCAGTCAACAGGGGGCACGAGGCTACACCTTC. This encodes CASSQQGARGYTF.

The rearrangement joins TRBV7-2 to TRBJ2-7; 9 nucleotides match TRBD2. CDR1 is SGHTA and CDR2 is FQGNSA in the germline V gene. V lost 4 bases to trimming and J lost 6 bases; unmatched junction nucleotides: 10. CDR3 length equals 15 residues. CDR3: CASSSRVAGALEQYF. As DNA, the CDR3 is TGTGCCAGCAGCTCTCGGGTAGCGGGAGCCCTCGAGCAGTACTTC.

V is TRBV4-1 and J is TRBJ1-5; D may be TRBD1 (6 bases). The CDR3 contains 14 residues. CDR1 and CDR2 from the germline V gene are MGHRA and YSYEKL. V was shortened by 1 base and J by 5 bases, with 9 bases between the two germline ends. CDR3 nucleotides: TGCGCCAGCAGCCAAGGGGGGCGGGATCAGCCCCAGCATTTT. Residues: CASSQGGRDQPQHF.

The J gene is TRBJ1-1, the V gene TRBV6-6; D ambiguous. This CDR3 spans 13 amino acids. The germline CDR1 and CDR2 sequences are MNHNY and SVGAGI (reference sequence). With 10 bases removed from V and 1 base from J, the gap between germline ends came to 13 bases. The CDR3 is CAIGVAANTEAFF. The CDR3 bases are TGTGCCATCGGGGTGGCCGCGAACACTGAAGCTTTCTTT.

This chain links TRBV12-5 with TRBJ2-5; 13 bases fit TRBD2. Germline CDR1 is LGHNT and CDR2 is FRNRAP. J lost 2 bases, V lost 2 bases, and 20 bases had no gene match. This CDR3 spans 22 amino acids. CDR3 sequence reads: CASGLSNLGGTSGTGGQETQYF. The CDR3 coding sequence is TGTGCTAGTGGTTTGTCTAACTTGGGCGGGACTAGCGGGACTGGAGGGCAAGAGACCCAGTACTTC.

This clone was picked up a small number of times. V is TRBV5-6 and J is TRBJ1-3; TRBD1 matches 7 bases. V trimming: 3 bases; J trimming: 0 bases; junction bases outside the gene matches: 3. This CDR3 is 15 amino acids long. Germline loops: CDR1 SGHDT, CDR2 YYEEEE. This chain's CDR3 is CASSWGQNSGNTIYF. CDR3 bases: TGTGCCAGCAGCTGGGGACAGAACTCTGGAAACACCATATATTTT.

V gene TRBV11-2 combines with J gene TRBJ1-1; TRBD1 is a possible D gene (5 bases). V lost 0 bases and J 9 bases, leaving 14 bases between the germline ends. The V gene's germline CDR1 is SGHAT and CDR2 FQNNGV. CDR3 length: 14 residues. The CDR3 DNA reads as TGTGCCAGCAGCTTAGAGGGGCAAGGGGCGAAAGCTTTCTTT. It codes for CASSLEGQGAKAFF.

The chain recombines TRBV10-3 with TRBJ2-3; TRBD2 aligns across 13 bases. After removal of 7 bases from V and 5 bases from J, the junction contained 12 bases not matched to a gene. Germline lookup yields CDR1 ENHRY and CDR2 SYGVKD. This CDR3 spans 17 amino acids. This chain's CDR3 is CAITPGTSGNGVDTQYF. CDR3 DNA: TGTGCCATCACTCCCGGGACTAGCGGGAACGGGGTAGATACGCAGTATTTT.

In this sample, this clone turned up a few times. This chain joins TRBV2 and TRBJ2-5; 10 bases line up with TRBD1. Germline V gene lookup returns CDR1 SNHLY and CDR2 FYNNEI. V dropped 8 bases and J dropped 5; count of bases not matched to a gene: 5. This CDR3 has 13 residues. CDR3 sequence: CASGMDRGETQYF. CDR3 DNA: TGTGCCAGCGGTATGGACAGGGGGGAGACCCAGTACTTC.